This T cell receptor beta chain stems from a study of OX40 agonist ivuxolimab in advanced cancers. The wider study: Head and neck, renal cell, melanoma or hepatocellular carcinoma were the cancers that dose-escalation patients had. Partial responses were achieved by three patients, of whom one had hepatocellular carcinoma and two had cutaneous melanoma. General study findings and limits: Fewer expanded clones were found on average in CD4+ than in CD8+ T cells.

Here immunoSEQ multiplex PCR was the method, and the copy in TCRdb shows in-frame clones only, minus some. The sample contains roughly 66,000 clones, around 83% of which appear only once. The CDR3 sequence is 14 residues long. The germline gives CDR1 MNHNY, CDR2 SVGAGI (reference sequence). The V end was cut by 3 bases, the J end by 3 bases, with 10 bases between. In the case of this clone: What it recognizes is unknown.

This receptor was obtained from an adult with an advanced solid tumor such as melanoma, head and neck, liver or kidney cancer. The chain has TRBV6-6 and TRBJ2-3, with D possibly being TRBD2 (5 bases). Source: CD4+ or CD8+ T cells sorted from blood, taken in a trial of the OX40 agonist ivuxolimab. In DNA, the CDR3 is TGTGCCAGCAGTTATGGTGAGGGTACAGATACGCAGTATTTT. It yields the protein CASSYGEGTDTQYF.